Listed here are 9 T cell receptor beta chains from one sample, sequenced in a study of blood T cell repertoires in COVID-19. Sequencing used immunoSEQ multiplex PCR; TCRdb keeps in-frame clones, though not all of them. The top ten hold around 2.7% of the sample, which has around 180,000 clones, roughly 86% seen once. Sequences were obtained from peripheral blood. Every receptor here comes from a man aged 35-49 years with active or convalescent COVID-19.

The chain employs TRBV19 and TRBJ1-4, with a possible D match to TRBD1 (5 bases). This CDR3 comprises 16 residues. Trimming took 5 bases from V and 0 from J, leaving 13 bases between them. CDR1 and CDR2 (germline): LNHDA, SQIVND (reference sequence). The CDR3 DNA sequence: TGTGCCAGTAGTCGGCGACAGCCCCCAACTAATGAAAAACTGTTTTTT. This codes for CASSRRQPPTNEKLFF.

The rearrangement uses TRBV14 and TRBJ2-7; D perhaps matches TRBD2 (7 bases). Trimming pared 3 bases from V and 3 bases from J, leaving 15 bases between. The CDR3 has 15 residues. The germline V gene has CDR1 SGHDN and CDR2 FVKESK. Written as DNA, the CDR3 is TGTGCCAGCAGCCATTCCGGGGGGCTACACTACGAGCAGTACTTC. Translating gives CASSHSGGLHYEQYF.

The count of this clone is one. This sequence joins TRBV11-2 and TRBJ1-2; D unresolved. From germline, CDR1 is SGHAT and CDR2 FQNNGV. CDR3 length: 14 amino acids. Trimming shortened V by 6 bases and J by 3 bases, and 14 bases separated the two germline ends. The CDR3 nucleotides read TGTGCCAGCAGTAAAGGGCGGGTGGACTATGGCTACACCTTC. Translating it yields CASSKGRVDYGYTF.

This sequence joins TRBV6-5 and TRBJ2-7; perhaps TRBD1 as D (6 bases). V lost 3 bases, J lost 4 bases, and 13 bases lay in between. CDR3 size: 14 residues. CDR1 and CDR2 from the germline V gene are MNHEY and SVGAGI. In DNA form, the CDR3 reads TGTGCCAGCAGTTATTCTCCAGGGGAATACGAGCAGTACTTC. Its translation: CASSYSPGEYEQYF.

The chain combines TRBV5-1 with TRBJ2-7, with no clear D. Germline V gene lookup returns CDR1 SGHRS and CDR2 YFSETQ. V shed 2 bases and J shed 0 bases, with 9 bases lying between them. The CDR3 contains 14 residues. In DNA form, the CDR3 reads TGCGCCAGCAGCTTTCGGGTTAACTCCTACGAGCAGTACTTC. Translation gives CASSFRVNSYEQYF.

The rearrangement links TRBV25-1 to TRBJ2-1; TRBD1 agrees at 7 bases. V shed 4 bases, J shed 0 bases, and the junction held 6 bases outside the gene matches. CDR1 is MGHDK, CDR2 SYGVNS, per germline. The CDR3 spans 16 residues. CDR3 coding DNA: TGTGCCAGCAGTGGGCACCGGGACAGCTCCTACAATGAGCAGTTCTTC. Translated: CASSGHRDSSYNEQFF.

V usage is TRBV19 and J usage is TRBJ1-2; 7 bases align to TRBD1. The trim removed 0 bases at V and 2 bases at J, leaving 6 bases unmatched. Germline CDR1 reads LNHDA; CDR2 reads SQIVND (reference sequence). The CDR3 extends over 16 amino acids. The CDR3 sequence: CASSIDLRGRNYGYTF. CDR3 in DNA: TGTGCCAGTAGTATAGATCTGAGGGGGCGGAACTATGGCTACACCTTC.

The chain employs TRBV15 and TRBJ1-5; 7 bases align to TRBD1. With V trimmed by 0 bases and J by 7 bases, 3 bases remained unmatched. Germline CDR1 LNHNV, CDR2 YYDKDF (reference sequence). The CDR3 is 14 residues long. This CDR3 is CATSRDRGRQPQHF. In nucleotides, the CDR3 is TGTGCCACCAGCAGAGACAGGGGGAGGCAGCCCCAGCATTTT.

This rearrangement joins TRBV28 to TRBJ2-5; 12 bases line up with TRBD2. The CDR3 is 17 residues long. V lost 2 bases and J lost 4; bases outside the gene matches: 8. Germline CDR1 and CDR2: MDHEN and SYDVKM. The chain's CDR3 is CASSLGASGGGRETQYF. For the CDR3, the DNA is TGTGCCAGCAGTTTAGGGGCTAGCGGGGGGGGACGAGAGACCCAGTACTTC.